This T cell receptor beta chain was documented in a study of beta chain features in type 1 diabetes. With regard to this clone: The target antigen is unknown. The junction does not match germline at one end; this may be a read error.

The CDR3 loop spans 15 amino acids. The germline V gene has CDR1 SSHAT and CDR2 FNYEAQ (reference sequence). Overall study findings and caveats: In all four CD4+ subsets, TCRB CDR3 length was significantly, moderately reduced in type 1 diabetes.

As every portion of the isolated RNA was reverse transcribed, the sequencing read expressed TCRB transcripts. Profiling relied on immunoSEQ multiplex PCR, and the TCRdb table lists in-frame clones only, not all of them. Of hundreds of thousands of clones listed, more than 12% were seen once; the top ten hold less than 0.04%. This sequence originates from a man aged 18-30 years with type 1 diabetes. Sequences were obtained from naive CD4+ T cells from blood. This rearrangement joins TRBV7-7 to TRBJ2-1; possibly TRBD1 for D (6 bases). CDR3 bases: TGTGCTAGCAGCTTAGGTGGGGGCTTCTACAATGAGCAGTTCTTC. It translates to CASSLGGGFYNEQFF.